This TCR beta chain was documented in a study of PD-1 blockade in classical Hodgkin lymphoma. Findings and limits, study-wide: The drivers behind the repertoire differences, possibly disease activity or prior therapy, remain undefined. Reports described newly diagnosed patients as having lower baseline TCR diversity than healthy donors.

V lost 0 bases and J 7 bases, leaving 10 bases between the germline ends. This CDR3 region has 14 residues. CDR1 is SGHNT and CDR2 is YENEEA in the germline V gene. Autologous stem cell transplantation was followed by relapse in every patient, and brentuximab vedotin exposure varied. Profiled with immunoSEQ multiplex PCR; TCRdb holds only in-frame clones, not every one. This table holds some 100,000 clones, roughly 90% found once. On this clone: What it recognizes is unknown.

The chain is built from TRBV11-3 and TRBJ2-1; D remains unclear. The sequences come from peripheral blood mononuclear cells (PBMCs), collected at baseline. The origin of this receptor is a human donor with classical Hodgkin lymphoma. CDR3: CASSLDPVGNEQFF. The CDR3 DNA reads TGTGCCAGCAGCTTAGATCCGGTAGGGAATGAGCAGTTCTTC. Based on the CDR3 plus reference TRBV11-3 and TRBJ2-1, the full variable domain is EAGVVQSPRYKIIEKKQPVAFWCNPISGHNTLYWYLQNLGQGPELLIRYENEEAVDDSQLPKDRFSAERLKGVDSTLKIQPAELGDSAVYLCASSLDPVGNEQFFGPGTRLTVL.